This T cell receptor (beta chain) appears in the sequencing data of a study of cytomegalovirus exposure and HLA in healthy donors. For the study at large: An analysis done earlier identified more than 100 million unique TCR beta sequences from approximately 200 million T cells. Study-level results: For most subjects, TCR beta sequences were reported to predict HLA-A and HLA-B alleles with accuracy. A few CMV-associated chains were confirmed in vitro to be specific for CMV antigens.

In the case of this clone: The antigen is undetermined.

A multiplex PCR was run with 60 Vbeta primers and 13 Jbeta primers. As processed by the authors: It was a later analysis that counted about 80 million unique TCR beta chains, of which 9.5 million to 14 million were shared. Profiled with immunoSEQ multiplex PCR; TCRdb holds only in-frame clones, not every one. V and J calls and clone size follow that table, whereas D and trimming were derived from the DNA. The sample shows 80,000 to 100,000 clones, approximately 80% of them seen only once. The junction had 10 bases not matched to a gene; V was cut back by 0 bases and J by 15 bases. The CDR3 loop spans 15 amino acids. The V gene's germline CDR1 is MNHEY and CDR2 SVGAGI.

V is TRBV6-5 and J is TRBJ2-1; 11 bases are shared with TRBD2. Sequencing was performed on PBMCs. This sequence originates from a human donor in good health. This CDR3 reads CASSYSRASGRYLFF. The CDR3 nucleotides read TGTGCCAGCAGTTACTCCCGGGCTAGCGGGAGGTATCTGTTCTTC.